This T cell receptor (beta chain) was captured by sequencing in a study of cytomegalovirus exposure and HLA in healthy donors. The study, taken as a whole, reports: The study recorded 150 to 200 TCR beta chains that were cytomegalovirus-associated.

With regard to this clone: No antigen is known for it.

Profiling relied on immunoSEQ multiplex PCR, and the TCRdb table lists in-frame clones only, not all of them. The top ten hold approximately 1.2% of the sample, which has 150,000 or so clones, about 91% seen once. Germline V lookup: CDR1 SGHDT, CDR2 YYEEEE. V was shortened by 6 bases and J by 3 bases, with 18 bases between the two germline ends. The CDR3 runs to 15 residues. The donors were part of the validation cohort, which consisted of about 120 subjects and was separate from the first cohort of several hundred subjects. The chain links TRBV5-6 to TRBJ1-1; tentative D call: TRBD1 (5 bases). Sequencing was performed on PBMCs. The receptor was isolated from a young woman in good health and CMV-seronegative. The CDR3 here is CASTRVWGADTEAFF. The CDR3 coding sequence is TGTGCCAGCACTAGAGTTTGGGGCGCCGACACTGAAGCTTTCTTT.